This passage covers 18 T cell receptor beta chains from one sample sequenced in a study of shared clonotypes between healthy human individuals. Some clones are missing from TCRdb's copy, which holds only in-frame ones; the method was immunoSEQ multiplex PCR. The table shows under 2.5 million clones, with about 90% occurring only once. The sequenced sample was naive CD4+ T cells from PBMCs. Subset indicated: CD45RA+ positively selected. Every receptor here comes from a man younger than 30 in good health. Some clones in this sample may be carry-over from other donors' samples.

V usage is TRBV28 and J usage is TRBJ1-1; no firm D call. Trimming left V 5 bases short and J 0 bases short, with 13 bases between. Per germline, CDR1 MDHEN and CDR2 SYDVKM. The CDR3 is made up of 15 amino acids. The CDR3 DNA sequence: TGTGCCAGCAGTCCACCTCCGTTCATGAACACTGAAGCTTTCTTT. This encodes CASSPPPFMNTEAFF.

This rearrangement joins TRBV11-2 to TRBJ2-7, with 8 bases fitting TRBD2. Germline V gives CDR1 SGHAT, CDR2 FQNNGV. CDR3 length equals 15 residues. V gave up 8 bases and J gave up 1 base; unmatched junction bases: 10. The CDR3 region is CASRMAGGISYEQYF. As DNA, the CDR3 is TGTGCCAGCCGTATGGCGGGGGGTATATCCTACGAGCAGTACTTC.

The chain is built from TRBV7-9 and TRBJ2-7; TRBD1 might be the D (5 bases). CDR3 size: 16 residues. CDR1 is SEHNR, CDR2 FQNEAQ, per germline (reference sequence). V lost 3 bases to trimming and J lost 0 bases, with 15 bases between them. The CDR3 loop reads CASSLLGVSSSYEQYF. As DNA, the CDR3 is TGTGCCAGCAGCTTGTTAGGGGTGTCGAGCTCCTACGAGCAGTACTTC.

The V and J genes are TRBV7-8 and TRBJ2-3, with D unclear. Between the trimmed V and J ends, which lost 3 bases and 2 bases, there was a span of 15 bases. The CDR3 runs to 16 residues. From germline, CDR1 is SGHVS and CDR2 FQNEAQ. The CDR3 spells CASSLGQATHTDTQYF. CDR3 nucleotides: TGTGCCAGCAGCTTGGGCCAGGCGACTCACACAGATACGCAGTATTTT. Combining the CDR3 with reference TRBV7-8 and TRBJ2-3 gives the whole variable domain GAGVSQSPRYKVAKRGQDVALRCDPISGHVSLFWYQQALGQGPEFLTYFQNEAQLDKSGLPSDRFFAERPEGSVSTLKIQRTQQEDSAVYLCASSLGQATHTDTQYFGPGTRLTVL.

The chain links TRBV28 to TRBJ1-4; 8 nucleotides match TRBD1. In germline, CDR1 is MDHEN, CDR2 SYDVKM. The CDR3 length is 15 residues. V dropped 10 bases and J dropped 5; count of bases not matched to a gene: 12. In DNA, the CDR3 is TGTGCCACCCAGACCTTAACAGGGGGGAATGAAAAACTGTTTTTT. Residues: CATQTLTGGNEKLFF. Full variable domain (remainder filled in from reference TRBV28 and TRBJ1-4): DVKVTQSSRYLVKRTGEKVFLECVQDMDHENMFWYRQDPGLGLRLIYFSYDVKMKEKGDIPEGYSVSREKKERFSLILESASTNQTSMYLCATQTLTGGNEKLFFGSGTQLSVL.

The chain joins TRBV28 to TRBJ2-7; possible D gene TRBD1, 6 bases. Germline V gives CDR1 MDHEN, CDR2 SYDVKM. CDR3 length: 15 amino acids. The V gene lost 5 bases and the J gene lost 4 bases, with 18 bases spanning the gap. CDR3 nucleotide sequence: TGTGCCAGCAGTCTAGTAATGTCAGGGGTATACGAGCAGTACTTC. Its protein product is CASSLVMSGVYEQYF.

J is TRBJ1-5 and V is TRBV6-5; D possibly corresponds to TRBD1 (6 bases). Germline V lookup: CDR1 MNHEY, CDR2 SVGAGI. V was cut by 4 bases and J by 7 bases, with 14 bases left in between. The CDR3 runs to 14 residues. CDR3 bases: TGTGCCAGCAGTTCCAGGGGAAATGGACAGCCCCAGCATTTT. Residues: CASSSRGNGQPQHF.

The CDR3 nucleotides are TGTGCCAGCAGCTTATCTCCGGGGATGGGCCAGCCCCAGCATTTT. Its translation is CASSLSPGMGQPQHF. This sequence joins TRBV7-8 and TRBJ1-5; D remains ambiguous. The CDR3 is 15 amino acids. The ends were cut back, 2 bases at V and 7 bases at J, with 15 bases in the middle. Per germline, CDR1 SGHVS and CDR2 FQNEAQ.

The J gene is TRBJ1-6, the V gene TRBV27; TRBD1 matches at 9 bases. There are 15 residues in the CDR3. Germline V gene sequence: CDR1 MNHEY, CDR2 SMNVEV (reference sequence). Trimming cost V 11 bases and J 8 bases; bases outside gene matches: 13. CDR3 nucleotide sequence: TGTGCCCCAGACCGGGACAGGGACATCGATTCACCCCTCCACTTT. This gives the protein CAPDRDRDIDSPLHF.

The V gene is TRBV9, the J gene TRBJ1-5, with D unclear. V lost 4 bases and J 5 bases, leaving 10 bases between the germline ends. This CDR3 spans 13 amino acids. Looked up from germline, CDR1 is SGDLS and CDR2 is YYNGEE. The CDR3, as DNA: TGTGCCAGCAGCCCCCGTGAAGATCAGCCCCAGCATTTT. This gives the protein CASSPREDQPQHF.

V gene TRBV7-3 combines with J gene TRBJ2-2, with 9 bases matching TRBD2. The CDR3 covers 16 residues. V lost 3 bases to trimming and J lost 5 bases; unmatched junction nucleotides: 7. The germline V gene encodes CDR1 SGHTA and CDR2 FQGTGA. CDR3 in DNA: TGTGCCAGCAGCTTTTTGGCGGGAGGGGGTACCGGGGAGCTGTTTTTT. It specifies CASSFLAGGGTGELFF.

This clone was seen a handful of times. V usage is TRBV19 and J usage is TRBJ1-4, with a tentative D call TRBD1 (6 bases). CDR3 size: 15 residues. Trimming took off 0 bases at V and 8 bases at J, with 13 bases between the two ends. Germline V gene sequence: CDR1 LNHDA, CDR2 SQIVND (reference sequence). The CDR3 spells CASSIDHRAGEKLFF. The CDR3, as DNA: TGTGCCAGTAGTATAGATCACAGGGCGGGCGAAAAACTGTTTTTT.

This chain connects TRBV10-3 to TRBJ2-5; TRBD1 aligns across 11 bases. The CDR3 extends over 16 amino acids. The germline gives CDR1 ENHRY, CDR2 SYGVKD. The V segment lost 4 bases and the J segment 4 bases; nucleotides outside the gene matches: 8. The CDR3: CAISAEGTGGRETQYF. The DNA of the CDR3 is TGTGCCATCAGTGCAGAAGGGACAGGGGGGAGAGAGACCCAGTACTTC.

The V and J genes are TRBV13 and TRBJ2-7; D might be TRBD1 (6 bases). The CDR3 covers 20 residues. The germline CDR1 and CDR2 sequences are PRHDT and FYEKMQ (reference sequence). Trimming took 0 bases from V and 0 from J, leaving 24 bases between them. CDR3 coding DNA: TGTGCCAGCAGCTTAGGCGGTGGGGTGTCCGGGACACCATTCTCCTACGAGCAGTACTTC. It codes for CASSLGGGVSGTPFSYEQYF.

The rearrangement joins TRBV19 to TRBJ1-5, with TRBD1 matching 7 bases. V dropped 5 bases and J dropped 0; count of bases not matched to a gene: 10. Germline CDR1 and CDR2: LNHDA and SQIVND (reference sequence). The CDR3 has 17 amino acids. The CDR3 DNA sequence: TGTGCCAGTAGTGACCGGGACAGCCCGTATAGCAATCAGCCCCAGCATTTT. This encodes CASSDRDSPYSNQPQHF.

This chain joins TRBV6-1 and TRBJ2-7; no reliable D call. The CDR3 is 18 residues long. V lost 2 bases and J lost 1, with 21 bases in between. Per the germline V gene, CDR1 is MNHNS and CDR2 is SASEGT. Here the CDR3 DNA reads TGTGCCAGCAGTGAAATGGAAAAGGGTGGTGCAGGTTCCTACGAGCAGTACTTC. Translation gives CASSEMEKGGAGSYEQYF.

A word on this clone: A much bigger clone sits one base away, suggesting this may be a read error. Other DNA variants within this sample encode the same CDR3. The V call is TRBV11-3, the J call TRBJ1-1; D gene uncertain. Trimming pared 1 base from V and 1 base from J, leaving 4 bases between. Germline V gene lookup returns CDR1 SGHNT and CDR2 YENEEA. The length of the CDR3 is 13 residues. CDR3 amino acids: CASSLGENTEAFF. The CDR3 DNA is TGTGCCAGCAGCTTAGGGGAGAACACTGAAGCTTTCTTT.

The CDR3 reads CASSRSTPPDTQYF. The CDR3 nucleotides are TGTGCCAGCTCACGGTCCACCCCCCCAGATACGCAGTATTTT. This chain joins TRBV18 and TRBJ2-3; D is unclear. Germline CDR1 and CDR2: KGHSH and LQKENI. The CDR3 has 14 residues. Trimming stripped 4 bases from V and 4 bases from J, with 12 bases between.